This entry concerns a single T cell receptor (beta chain). The germline gives CDR1 SGHNT, CDR2 YYREEE (reference sequence). This CDR3 region has 13 residues. V lost 4 bases and J lost 4, with 11 bases in between. This table comes from immunoSEQ multiplex PCR, and its TCRdb copy is limited to in-frame clones, with some not included. The data show approximately 42,000 clones, almost 70% seen once. The source of the sample is a study of cytotoxic CD8 clonotypes in ibrutinib-treated CLL. The V and J genes are TRBV5-4 and TRBJ1-2; D unclear. Sequences were derived from PBMCs, sampled after 12 months of ibrutinib treatment. The receptor comes from a human donor with chronic lymphocytic leukemia. The CDR3 bases are TGTGCCAGCAGCACTACAGAGCTCTATGGCTACACCTTC. Its translation is CASSTTELYGYTF.